The 14 T cell receptor beta chains listed next were all sequenced from one sample in a study of CD8+ T cells in alopecia areata. Regarding treatment: oral pan-JAK inhibitor, 5-10 mg twice daily. cDNA prepared by RNA extraction and subsequent reverse transcription served as the template for sequencing. Repertoires were generated with immunoSEQ multiplex PCR, while TCRdb's copy carries only in-frame clones and drops some. The sample has about 140,000 clones; more than 85% are singletons. Specimen: CD8+ T cells sorted from blood, collected at week 4, from a patient treated with tofacitinib. The receptors originated from a human donor with alopecia areata.

V usage is TRBV4-2 and J usage is TRBJ1-2, with 9 bases identical to TRBD1. The V gene's germline CDR1 is LGHNA and CDR2 YNFKEQ. The CDR3 consists of 18 residues. V gave up 0 bases and J gave up 6 bases; unmatched junction bases: 14. CDR3 coding DNA: TGTGCCAGCAGCCAAGAGTCAACAGGGGGCGGTATCCTAAATGGCTACACCTTC. As protein: CASSQESTGGGILNGYTF.

The V and J genes are TRBV5-6 and TRBJ2-7; the match to TRBD1 covers 8 bases. V shed 0 bases, J shed 2 bases, and the junction held 4 bases outside the gene matches. The CDR3 runs 15 residues. Germline CDR1 reads SGHDT; CDR2 reads YYEEEE. This CDR3 reads CASSLEGTGPYEQYF. The CDR3 coding sequence is TGTGCCAGCAGCTTGGAGGGGACAGGCCCCTACGAGCAGTACTTC. The full variable domain, completed using reference TRBV5-6 and TRBJ2-7, is DAGVTQSPTHLIKTRGQQVTLRCSPKSGHDTVSWYQQALGQGPQFIFQYYEEEERQRGNFPDRFSGHQFPNYSSELNVNALLLGDSALYLCASSLEGTGPYEQYFGPGTRLTVT.

This clone has more than one count but fewer than ten. This chain uses TRBV5-4 with TRBJ2-7; D is perhaps TRBD1 (6 bases). The CDR3 runs 15 residues. Germline values: CDR1 SGHNT, CDR2 YYREEE (reference sequence). Trimming stripped 4 bases from V and 3 bases from J, with 17 bases between. The CDR3 coding sequence is TGTGCCAGCAGCGCAGACCGGGACAACTACTACGAGCAGTACTTC. Translating it yields CASSADRDNYYEQYF. The variable domain in full, completed from reference TRBV5-4 and TRBJ2-7, reads ETGVTQSPTHLIKTRGQQVTLRCSSQSGHNTVSWYQQALGQGPQFIFQYYREEENGRGNFPPRFSGLQFPNYSSELNVNALELDDSALYLCASSADRDNYYEQYFGPGTRLTVT.

The chain uses TRBV5-4 and TRBJ2-7, with TRBD1 matching 8 bases. The CDR3 extends over 13 amino acids. Losses at the gene ends were 2 bases for V and 6 bases for J; bases not matched to a gene: 4. Germline CDR1 and CDR2: SGHNT and YYREEE (reference sequence). The CDR3, as DNA: TGTGCCAGCAGCTTCGGACAGGGCGGCGAGCAGTACTTC. It translates to CASSFGQGGEQYF.

The rearrangement links TRBV4-2 to TRBJ2-7; 8 positions match TRBD1. The V segment lost 0 bases and the J segment 4 bases; nucleotides outside the gene matches: 5. From germline, CDR1 is LGHNA and CDR2 YNFKEQ. This CDR3 is built from 15 residues. The CDR3 loop is CASSQESRGRYEQYF. The DNA of the CDR3 is TGTGCCAGCAGCCAAGAAAGCAGGGGGCGGTACGAGCAGTACTTC.

V and J are TRBV15 and TRBJ2-7; weak D call: TRBD2 (7 bases). The CDR3 has 14 amino acids. In germline, CDR1 is LNHNV, CDR2 YYDKDF (reference sequence). The V end was cut by 5 bases, the J end by 4 bases, with 15 bases between. As DNA, the CDR3 is TGTGCCACCAGCGAGCAACAGGGACTATACGAGCAGTACTTC. As protein: CATSEQQGLYEQYF.

The rearrangement links TRBV27 to TRBJ2-5, with no clear D. Germline CDR1 MNHEY, CDR2 SMNVEV (reference sequence). The CDR3 loop spans 13 amino acids. The V end lost 1 base, the J end lost 5 bases, and 8 bases lay between the germline ends. The CDR3 protein is CASSLFLGETQYF. CDR3 coding DNA: TGTGCCAGCAGTTTATTTCTCGGTGAGACCCAGTACTTC.

The V and J genes are TRBV30 and TRBJ2-2; D is tentatively TRBD1 or TRBD2 (5 bases each). The V and J ends lost 5 bases and 1 base respectively, with 14 bases between them. In germline, CDR1 is GTSNPN, CDR2 SVGIG (reference sequence). This CDR3 has 15 amino acids. DNA for the CDR3: TGTGCCTGGGGAAGGGGCGGGTGGAACACCGGGGAGCTGTTTTTT. This gives the protein CAWGRGGWNTGELFF.

V and J are TRBV4-1 and TRBJ2-4, with D unresolved. This CDR3 has 15 residues. CDR1 is MGHRA, CDR2 YSYEKL, per germline. V gave up 1 base and J gave up 3 bases, with 10 bases separating them. In DNA, the CDR3 is TGCGCCAGCAGCCAAGGTTCTGAAATCAAAAACATTCAGTACTTC. Protein: CASSQGSEIKNIQYF.

The CDR3, as DNA: TGTGCCAGCAGCTTACTGGCGGGAGGGATGGAGGAGCAGTACTTC. Protein product: CASSLLAGGMEEQYF. The V and J genes are TRBV7-9 and TRBJ2-7, with 9 bases identical to TRBD2. The J segment lost 7 bases and the V segment lost 2 bases, leaving 9 bases of the junction unmatched. The CDR3 covers 15 residues. Per germline, CDR1 SEHNR and CDR2 FQNEAQ (reference sequence).

This clone was recorded a few times. The V call is TRBV7-9, the J call TRBJ1-2, with D hard to call. This CDR3 region has 15 residues. Trimming took off 3 bases at V and 0 bases at J, with 11 bases between the two ends. CDR1 is SEHNR and CDR2 is FQNEAQ in the germline V gene (reference sequence). The CDR3 reads CASSFAGGANYGYTF. The CDR3 nucleotides are TGTGCCAGCAGCTTCGCGGGAGGAGCTAACTATGGCTACACCTTC.

The chain couples TRBV19 to TRBJ2-3; D uncertain. V shed 3 bases and J shed 3 bases, with 7 bases lying between them. The CDR3 is 13 amino acids. Germline V lookup: CDR1 LNHDA, CDR2 SQIVND (reference sequence). DNA for the CDR3: TGTGCCAGTAGTATGGTGGTTACAGATACGCAGTATTTT. Amino acid sequence: CASSMVVTDTQYF.

The V call is TRBV11-2, the J call TRBJ2-5; D perhaps matches TRBD1 (6 bases). This CDR3 contains 12 residues. The ends were cut back, 8 bases at V and 7 bases at J, with 14 bases in the middle. CDR1 is SGHAT and CDR2 is FQNNGV in the germline V gene. CDR3 amino acids: CASSRGGMTQYF. The CDR3 bases are TGTGCCAGCTCCCGAGGGGGTATGACCCAGTACTTC. Full variable domain (rest looked up from reference TRBV11-2 and TRBJ2-5): EAGVAQSPRYKIIEKRQSVAFWCNPISGHATLYWYQQILGQGPKLLIQFQNNGVVDDSQLPKDRFSAERLKGVDSTLKIQPAKLEDSAVYLCASSRGGMTQYFGPGTRLLVL.

CDR3 coding DNA: TGCAGCGCGTCGGGGGGCGAGAATGACATTCAGTACTTC. It yields the protein CSASGGENDIQYF. The rearrangement uses TRBV29-1 and TRBJ2-4; D is possibly TRBD2 (7 bases). CDR3 length: 13 amino acids. Germline V lookup: CDR1 SQVTM, CDR2 ANQGSEA. V was trimmed by 7 bases and J by 8 bases, leaving 18 bases between them.